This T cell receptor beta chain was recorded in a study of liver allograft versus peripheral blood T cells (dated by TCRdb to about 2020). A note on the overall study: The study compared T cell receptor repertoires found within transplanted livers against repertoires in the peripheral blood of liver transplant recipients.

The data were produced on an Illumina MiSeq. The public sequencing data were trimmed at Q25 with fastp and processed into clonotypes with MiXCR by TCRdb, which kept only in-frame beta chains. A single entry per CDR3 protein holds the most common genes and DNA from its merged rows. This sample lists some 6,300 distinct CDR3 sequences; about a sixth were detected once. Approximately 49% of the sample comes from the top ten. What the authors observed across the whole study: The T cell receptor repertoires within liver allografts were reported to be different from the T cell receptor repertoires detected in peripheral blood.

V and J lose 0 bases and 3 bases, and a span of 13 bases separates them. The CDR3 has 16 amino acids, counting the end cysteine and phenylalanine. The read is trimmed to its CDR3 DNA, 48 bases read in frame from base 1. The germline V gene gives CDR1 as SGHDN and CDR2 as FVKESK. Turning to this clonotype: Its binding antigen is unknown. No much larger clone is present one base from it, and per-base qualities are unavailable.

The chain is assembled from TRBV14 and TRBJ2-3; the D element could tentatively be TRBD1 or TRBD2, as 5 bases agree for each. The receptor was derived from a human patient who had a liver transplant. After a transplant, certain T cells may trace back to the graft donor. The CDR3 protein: CASSQDGEGTTDTQYF. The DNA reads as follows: TGTGCCAGCAGCCAAGACGGGGAAGGGACGACAGATACGCAGTATTTT. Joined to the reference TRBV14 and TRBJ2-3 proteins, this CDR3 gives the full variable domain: EAGVTQFPSHSVIEKGQTVTLRCDPISGHDNLYWYRRVMGKEIKFLLHFVKESKQDESGMPNNRFLAERTGGTYSTLKVQPAELEDSGVYFCASSQDGEGTTDTQYFGPGTRLTVL.